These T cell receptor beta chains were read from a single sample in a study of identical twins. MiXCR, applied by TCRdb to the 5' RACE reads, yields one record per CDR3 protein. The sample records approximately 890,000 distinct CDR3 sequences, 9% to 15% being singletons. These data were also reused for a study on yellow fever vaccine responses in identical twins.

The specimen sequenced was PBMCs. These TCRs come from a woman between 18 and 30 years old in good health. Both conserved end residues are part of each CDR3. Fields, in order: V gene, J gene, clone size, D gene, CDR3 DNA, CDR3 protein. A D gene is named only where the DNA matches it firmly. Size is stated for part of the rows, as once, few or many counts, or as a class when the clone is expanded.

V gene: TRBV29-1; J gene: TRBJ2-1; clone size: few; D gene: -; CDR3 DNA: TGCAGCGTCCCAGGAAGACAGAGGGTAACCAATGAGCAGTTCTTC; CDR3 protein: CSVPGRQRVTNEQFF
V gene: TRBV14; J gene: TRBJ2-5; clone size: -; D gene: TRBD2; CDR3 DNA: TGTGCCAGCAGCCAAGAAGGCCCACTAGCGGGAAGGGGTGAGACCCAGTACTTC; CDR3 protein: CASSQEGPLAGRGETQYF
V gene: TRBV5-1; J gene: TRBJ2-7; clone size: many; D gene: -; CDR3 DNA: TGTGCCAGCAGCCTCGGACTAAACTACGAGCAGTACTTC; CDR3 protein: CASSLGLNYEQYF
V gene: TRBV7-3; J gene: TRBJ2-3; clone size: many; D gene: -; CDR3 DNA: TGTGCCAGCAGCCACGGGAGTTGGGGCACAGATACGCAGTATTTT; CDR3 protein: CASSHGSWGTDTQYF
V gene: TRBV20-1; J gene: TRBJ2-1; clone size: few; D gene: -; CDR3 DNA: TGCAGTGCGGTAGACAGGGCGGGGGGCAATGAGCAGTTCTTC; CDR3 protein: CSAVDRAGGNEQFF
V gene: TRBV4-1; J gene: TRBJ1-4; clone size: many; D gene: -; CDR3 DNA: TGCGCCAGCAGCCAAGTGGTAGGCAGGGGCACTAATGAAAAACTGTTTTTT; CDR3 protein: CASSQVVGRGTNEKLFF
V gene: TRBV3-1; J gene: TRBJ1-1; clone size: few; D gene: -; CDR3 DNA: TGTGCCAGCAGAAAACAGGGTGTGGGCACTGAAGCTTTCTTT; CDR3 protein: CASRKQGVGTEAFF
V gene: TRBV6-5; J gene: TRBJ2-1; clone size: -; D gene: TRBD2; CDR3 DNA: TGTGCCAGCAGTTACGGGGGGGTCACCGCGGATAATGAGCAGTTCTTC; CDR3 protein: CASSYGGVTADNEQFF
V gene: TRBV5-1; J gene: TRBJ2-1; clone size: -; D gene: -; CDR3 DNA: TGCGCCAGCAGCACTAACGGACTTCCCACCGATGAGCAGTTCTTC; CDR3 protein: CASSTNGLPTDEQFF
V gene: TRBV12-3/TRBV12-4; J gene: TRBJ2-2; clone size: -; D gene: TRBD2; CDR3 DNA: TGTACCCGCAGGTTTGAAGGCCCTAGCGGGGAGAACACCGGGGAGCCGTTTTTT; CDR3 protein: CTRRFEGPSGENTGEPFF
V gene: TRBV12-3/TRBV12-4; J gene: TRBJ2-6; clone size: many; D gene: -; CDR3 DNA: TGTGCCAGCTCCGTCCCCTCTGGGGCCAACGTCCTGACTTTC; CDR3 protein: CASSVPSGANVLTF
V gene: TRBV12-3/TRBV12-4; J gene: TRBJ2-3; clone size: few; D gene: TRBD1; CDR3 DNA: TGTGCCAGCAGTTTTGGGACAGGGGATGGTACGCAGTATTTT; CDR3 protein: CASSFGTGDGTQYF
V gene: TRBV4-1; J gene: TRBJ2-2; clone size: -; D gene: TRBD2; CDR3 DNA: TGCGCCAGCAGCCTCCCCGAGGGGGGACTAGCGGGAGCCCGAGGTAACACCGGGGAGCTGTTTTTT; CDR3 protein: CASSLPEGGLAGARGNTGELFF
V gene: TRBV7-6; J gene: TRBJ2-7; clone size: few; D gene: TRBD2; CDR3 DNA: TGTGCCAGCAGCTTAGTAGTGGGACTAGCGGGAGAAATTGCCTACGAGCAGTACTTC; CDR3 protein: CASSLVVGLAGEIAYEQYF
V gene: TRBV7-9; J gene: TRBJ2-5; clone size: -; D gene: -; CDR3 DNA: TGTGCCAGCAGCCAACCTACCCATTTCAACGAAATGGAGACCCAGTACTTC; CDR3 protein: CASSQPTHFNEMETQYF
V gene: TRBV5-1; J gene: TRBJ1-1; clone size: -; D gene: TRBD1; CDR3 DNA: TGCGCCAGCAGCTTGAGAGGGGGCGCAGGCACTGAAGCTTTCTTT; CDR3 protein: CASSLRGGAGTEAFF
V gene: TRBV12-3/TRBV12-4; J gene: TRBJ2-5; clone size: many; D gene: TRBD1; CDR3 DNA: TGTGCCAGCGGATACAGGGGAGAGACCCAGTACTTC; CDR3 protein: CASGYRGETQYF
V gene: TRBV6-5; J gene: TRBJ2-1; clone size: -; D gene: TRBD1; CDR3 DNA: TGTGCCAGCAGTTACCGGACAGGTATGGGAAACAATGAGCAGTTCTTC; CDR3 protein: CASSYRTGMGNNEQFF
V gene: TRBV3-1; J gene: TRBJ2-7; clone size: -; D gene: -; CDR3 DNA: TGTGCCTGCACCCAAGATGTAGGCAGGGACCACGAGCAGTACTTC; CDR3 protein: CACTQDVGRDHEQYF
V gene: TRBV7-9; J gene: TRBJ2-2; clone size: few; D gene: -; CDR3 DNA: TGTGCCAGCAGCGCGGGCTTCATCACCGGGGAGCTGTTTTTT; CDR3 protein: CASSAGFITGELFF
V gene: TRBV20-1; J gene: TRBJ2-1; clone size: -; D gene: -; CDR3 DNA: TGCAGTGCTACCCCCCGGACAGAACCAGCGGGAATCTACAATGAGCAGTTCTTC; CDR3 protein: CSATPRTEPAGIYNEQFF
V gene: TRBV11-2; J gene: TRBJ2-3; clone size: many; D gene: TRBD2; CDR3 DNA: TGTGCCAGCAGCTTAGAACCCACGGGACTAGCGGGGAGAACAGATACGCAGTATTTT; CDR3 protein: CASSLEPTGLAGRTDTQYF
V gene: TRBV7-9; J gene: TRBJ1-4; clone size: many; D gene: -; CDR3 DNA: TGTGCCAGCAGCTTAAGTCAGGGACTCGAAAAACTGTTTTTT; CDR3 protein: CASSLSQGLEKLFF
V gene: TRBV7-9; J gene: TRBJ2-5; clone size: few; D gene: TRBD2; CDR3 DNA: TGTGCCAGCAGTCAACTAGCGGGGTCAGAGACCCAGTACTTC; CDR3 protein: CASSQLAGSETQYF
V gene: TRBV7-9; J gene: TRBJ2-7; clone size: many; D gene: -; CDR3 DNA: TGTGCCAGCAGCTCCCCAGGAGCCTCCTACGAGCAGTACTTC; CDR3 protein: CASSSPGASYEQYF
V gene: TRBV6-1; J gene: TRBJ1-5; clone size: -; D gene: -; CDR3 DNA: TGTGCCAGCATTCTTACACTTTTCCACAATCAGCCCCAGCATTTT; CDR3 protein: CASILTLFHNQPQHF
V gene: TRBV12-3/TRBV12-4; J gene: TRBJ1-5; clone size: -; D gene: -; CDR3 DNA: TGTGCCAGCAGTCGGGGACAAGAGACCAATCAGCCCCAGCATTTT; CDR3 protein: CASSRGQETNQPQHF
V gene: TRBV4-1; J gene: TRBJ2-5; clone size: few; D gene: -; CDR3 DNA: TGCGCCAGCAGCTCCCAGACCGCCCCAGAGACCCAGTACTTC; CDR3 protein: CASSSQTAPETQYF
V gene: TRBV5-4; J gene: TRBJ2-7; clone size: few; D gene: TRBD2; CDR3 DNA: TGTGCCAGCAGCTCGACTAGCGGTCTTTCCTACGAGCAGTACTTC; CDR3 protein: CASSSTSGLSYEQYF
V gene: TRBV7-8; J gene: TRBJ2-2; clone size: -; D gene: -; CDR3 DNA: TGTGCCAGCAGATTAGATCGCTCGACCGGGGAGCTGTTTTTT; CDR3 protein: CASRLDRSTGELFF
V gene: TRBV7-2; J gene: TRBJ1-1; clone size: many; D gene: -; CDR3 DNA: TGTGCCAGCAGCCATGCAGGGGTTTTGGAAGCTTTCTTT; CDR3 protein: CASSHAGVLEAFF
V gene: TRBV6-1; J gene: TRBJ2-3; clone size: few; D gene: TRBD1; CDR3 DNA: TGTGCTAGCAGGAGAGGGACAGGGACAGATACGCAGTATTTT; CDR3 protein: CASRRGTGTDTQYF
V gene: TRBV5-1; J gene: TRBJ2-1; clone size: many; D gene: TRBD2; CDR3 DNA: TGCGCCAGCAGCTCCCGACTAGCGGGCCCCTACAATGAGCAGTTCTTC; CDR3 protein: CASSSRLAGPYNEQFF
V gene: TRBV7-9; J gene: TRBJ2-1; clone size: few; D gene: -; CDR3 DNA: TGTGCCAGCAGCTTACCCCTAACCCCCCATCCGTACAATGAGCAGTTCTTC; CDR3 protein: CASSLPLTPHPYNEQFF
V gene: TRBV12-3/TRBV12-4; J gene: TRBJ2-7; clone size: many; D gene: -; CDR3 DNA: TGTGCCAGCAGTCGGGACGGTAGGACCTACGAGCAGTACTTC; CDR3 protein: CASSRDGRTYEQYF
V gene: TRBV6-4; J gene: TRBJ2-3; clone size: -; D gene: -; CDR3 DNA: TGTGCCAGCAGTGACTCGGCCCTGGGTACAGATACGCAGTATTTT; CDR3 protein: CASSDSALGTDTQYF
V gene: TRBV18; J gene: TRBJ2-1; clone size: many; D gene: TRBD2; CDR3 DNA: TGTGCCAGCTCACCACCAGCGGGATATAATGAGCAGTTCTTC; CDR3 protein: CASSPPAGYNEQFF
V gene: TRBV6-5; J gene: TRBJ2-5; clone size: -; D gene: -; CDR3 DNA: TGTGCCAGCAGTCGCATAGGGGAGACCCAGTACTTC; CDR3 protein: CASSRIGETQYF
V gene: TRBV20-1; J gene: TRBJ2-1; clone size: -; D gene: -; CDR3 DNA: TGCAGTGCTAGAGATTTCTCGGGATTGGGGGATGAGCAGTTCTTC; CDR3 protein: CSARDFSGLGDEQFF
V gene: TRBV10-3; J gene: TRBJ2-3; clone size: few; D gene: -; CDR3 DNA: TGTGCCATCAGTGAGCCTGTCGGCCCAGATACGCAGTATTTT; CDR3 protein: CAISEPVGPDTQYF
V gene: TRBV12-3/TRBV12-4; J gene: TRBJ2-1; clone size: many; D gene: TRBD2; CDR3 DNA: TGTGCCAGCACCATAGCGGGAGAGGACAATGAGCAGTTCTTC; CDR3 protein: CASTIAGEDNEQFF
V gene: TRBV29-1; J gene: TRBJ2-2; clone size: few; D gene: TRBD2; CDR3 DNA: TGCAGCGTTTATCATGGACTAGCGGGAGACGGGACCGGGGAGCTGTTTTTT; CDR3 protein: CSVYHGLAGDGTGELFF
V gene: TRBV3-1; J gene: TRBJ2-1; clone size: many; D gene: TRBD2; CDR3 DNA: TGTGCCAGCAGCCAAGGGCTAGCGGGGGGAAGTGAGCAGTTCTTC; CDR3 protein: CASSQGLAGGSEQFF
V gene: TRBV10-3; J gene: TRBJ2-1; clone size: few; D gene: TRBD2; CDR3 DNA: TGTGCCATCAGTGGTGGTAGCGGGACGTACAATGAGCAGTTCTTC; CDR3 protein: CAISGGSGTYNEQFF
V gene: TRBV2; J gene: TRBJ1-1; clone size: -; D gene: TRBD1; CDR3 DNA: TGTGCCAGCAGTAGGACAGGGGCGGCTTCTAACACTGAAGCTTTCTTT; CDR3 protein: CASSRTGAASNTEAFF
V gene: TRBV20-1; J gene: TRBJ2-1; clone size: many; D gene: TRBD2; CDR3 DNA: TGCAGTGCTAGGGGACTAGCGGGAGGGTACAATGAGCAGTTCTTC; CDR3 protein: CSARGLAGGYNEQFF
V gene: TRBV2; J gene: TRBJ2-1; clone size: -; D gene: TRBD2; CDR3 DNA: TGTGCCAGCAGTGTCTCGCCGGGAGGGATTATTGGGCAGTTCTTC; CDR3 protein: CASSVSPGGIIGQFF
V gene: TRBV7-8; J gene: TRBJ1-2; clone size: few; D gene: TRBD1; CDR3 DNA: TGTGCCAGCAGCGGGGGTCGGGACAGTAACTATGGCTACACCTTC; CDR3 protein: CASSGGRDSNYGYTF